These 28 T cell receptor beta chains were sequenced from one sample in a study of cytomegalovirus exposure and HLA in healthy donors (dated by TCRdb to about 2017). Receptor libraries were prepared by the immunoSEQ multiplex PCR assay. The multiplex PCR relied on a mix of 60 forward primers for TCR Vbeta segments and 13 reverse primers for TCR Jbeta segments. As stored in TCRdb, this immuneACCESS dataset retains in-frame rearrangements with V and J assigned. A fraction of the clones does not appear; measured against another copy, unresolved V genes explain less than half of the discrepancy, and the remainder lacks a known reason. The sample table lists 80,000 to 100,000 clones, around 70% of them with a count of one. The biggest ten clones account for about 2.5% of the sample. The sequenced sample consisted of PBMCs. The source of these receptors is a man aged 50 to 60 in good health and CMV-seronegative.

The rearrangement uses TRBV28 and TRBJ2-7, with D perhaps TRBD2 (6 bases). From germline, CDR1 is MDHEN and CDR2 SYDVKM. There are 15 residues in the CDR3. V was cut by 5 bases and J by 3 bases, with 17 bases left in between. The CDR3 nucleotides are TGTGCCAGCAGTCCCCGGGTGGGGCGGGACTACGAGCAGTACTTC. Its protein is CASSPRVGRDYEQYF.

The genes are TRBV7-2 and TRBJ2-5, with 7 bases identical to TRBD1. The J call may be mistaken, given a closer DNA end match to TRBJ2-7. This CDR3 is built from 15 residues. The V gene's germline CDR1 is SGHTA and CDR2 FQGNSA. CDR3 protein: CASSWATGTSYEQYF. The CDR3, as DNA: TGTGCCAGCAGCTGGGCGACAGGGACCTCCTACGAGCAGTACTTC.

This clone was observed once. V usage is TRBV7-9 and J usage is TRBJ2-3, with 7 bases aligning to TRBD2. Germline loops: CDR1 SEHNR, CDR2 FQNEAQ (reference sequence). V was clipped by 7 bases and J by 2 bases; unmatched bases: 6. CDR3 length: 14 amino acids. The CDR3 reads CASNLAEYTDTQYF. The DNA of the CDR3 is TGTGCCAGCAACCTAGCGGAGTACACAGATACGCAGTATTTT.

The chain combines TRBV7-2 with TRBJ2-5; tentative D call: TRBD1 (7 bases). The V end lost 3 bases, the J end lost 5 bases, and 16 bases lay between the germline ends. The CDR3 covers 15 residues. Germline V gives CDR1 SGHTA, CDR2 FQGNSA. The CDR3 coding sequence is TGTGCCAGCAGCTTCCCGTCAGGGGGGATTGAGACCCAGTACTTC. As protein: CASSFPSGGIETQYF.

The V call is TRBV27, the J call TRBJ1-4, with D maybe TRBD1 (6 bases). The germline V and J ends were trimmed by 6 bases and 6 bases, with 14 bases remaining between them. The CDR3 covers 14 residues. CDR1 is MNHEY and CDR2 is SMNVEV in the germline V gene (reference sequence). For the CDR3, the DNA is TGTGCCAGCAGAACCGGGACAAACCATGAAAAACTGTTTTTT. Protein: CASRTGTNHEKLFF.

This clone was detected a few times. The chain uses TRBV4-1 and TRBJ2-7, with D uncertain. Trimming pared 1 base from V and 4 bases from J, leaving 11 bases between. The CDR3 length is 14 residues. Germline V gene lookup returns CDR1 MGHRA and CDR2 YSYEKL. The DNA for the CDR3 is TGCGCCAGCAGCCAAGCCTCTAATTCGTACGAGCAGTACTTC. This translates into CASSQASNSYEQYF.

The chain has TRBV28 and TRBJ2-7, with 14 bases matching TRBD2. The junction had 3 bases not matched to a gene; V was cut back by 4 bases and J by 4 bases. Looked up from germline, CDR1 is MDHEN and CDR2 is SYDVKM. The CDR3 is 15 amino acids. CDR3 in DNA: TGTGCCAGCAGTTCCGGACTAGCGGGAGGATACGAGCAGTACTTC. This encodes CASSSGLAGGYEQYF. The full variable domain, completed using reference TRBV28 and TRBJ2-7, is DVKVTQSSRYLVKRTGEKVFLECVQDMDHENMFWYRQDPGLGLRLIYFSYDVKMKEKGDIPEGYSVSREKKERFSLILESASTNQTSMYLCASSSGLAGGYEQYFGPGTRLTVT.

V is TRBV18 and J is TRBJ1-3; 10 bases agree with TRBD1. The germline V gene has CDR1 KGHSH and CDR2 LQKENI. There are 14 residues in the CDR3. V was pared by 8 bases and J by 1 base, with 2 bases of the junction left unmatched. The CDR3 nucleotides read TGTGCCAGCCTGGGACAGGGGTCTGGAAACACCATATATTTT. Translated, it gives CASLGQGSGNTIYF.

CDR3 bases: TGTGCCAGCACCAGGGGTGGGATGAATGAAAAACTGTTTTTT. It codes for CASTRGGMNEKLFF. The gene calls are TRBV7-9 and TRBJ1-4; maybe TRBD1 (6 bases). The CDR3 covers 14 residues. With 7 bases removed from V and 5 bases from J, the gap between germline ends came to 14 bases. Germline assignment: CDR1 SEHNR and CDR2 FQNEAQ (reference sequence).

This chain links TRBV19 with TRBJ2-5, with 7 bases identical to TRBD1. The J call may be mistaken, given a closer DNA end match to TRBJ2-7. This CDR3 spans 13 amino acids. Germline CDR1 LNHDA, CDR2 SQIVND (reference sequence). The CDR3 coding sequence is TGTGCCAGTACAGGGGACAGCATCTACGAGCAGTACTTC. Translating gives CASTGDSIYEQYF.

V is TRBV9 and J is TRBJ2-7, with TRBD2 matching 8 bases. The CDR3 is made up of 13 amino acids. The junction had 8 bases not matched to a gene; V was cut back by 8 bases and J by 4 bases. CDR1 is SGDLS, CDR2 YYNGEE, per germline. The CDR3 DNA sequence: TGTGCCAGTTCGAGCGGGAGTGGGTACGAGCAGTACTTC. It encodes CASSSGSGYEQYF.

The gene calls are TRBV5-5 and TRBJ2-7; 9 bases line up with TRBD1. CDR1 SGHKS and CDR2 YYEKEE come from the germline V gene (reference sequence). This CDR3 is 14 amino acids long. J lost 1 base, V lost 3 bases, and 2 bases had no gene match. CDR3 residues: CASSSGQGSYEQYF. As DNA, the CDR3 is TGTGCCAGCAGCTCGGGACAGGGATCCTACGAGCAGTACTTC. The whole variable domain, remainder taken from reference TRBV5-5 and TRBJ2-7, is DAGVTQSPTHLIKTRGQQVTLRCSPISGHKSVSWYQQVLGQGPQFIFQYYEKEERGRGNFPDRFSARQFPNYSSELNVNALLLGDSALYLCASSSGQGSYEQYFGPGTRLTVT.

This clone was counted only a few times. Other DNA sequences of this sample code for an identical CDR3. The V call is TRBV6-5, the J call TRBJ1-5; tentative D call: TRBD1 (6 bases). Germline loops: CDR1 MNHEY, CDR2 SVGAGI. V was cut by 0 bases and J by 5 bases, with 11 bases left in between. The CDR3 has 15 residues. CDR3 protein: CASSYSTGTDQPQHF. The CDR3 DNA reads as TGTGCCAGCAGTTACTCAACAGGGACCGATCAGCCCCAGCATTTT.

The chain combines TRBV5-5 with TRBJ2-3; 8 bases are a match to TRBD2. Germline CDR1 reads SGHKS; CDR2 reads YYEKEE (reference sequence). V lost 4 bases and J lost 6; bases outside the gene matches: 7. The CDR3 sequence is 14 residues long. In nucleotides, the CDR3 is TGTGCCAGCAGCCCCGGGACTAGAGGGGATACGCAGTATTTT. Translating gives CASSPGTRGDTQYF.

The chain combines TRBV6-1 with TRBJ1-2; no definite D call. The V end was cut by 5 bases, the J end by 9 bases, with 4 bases between. CDR1 MNHNS and CDR2 SASEGT come from the germline V gene. The CDR3 covers 9 residues. The CDR3 is CASSYRYTF. The CDR3 DNA follows: TGTGCCAGCAGTTATCGCTACACCTTC.

The sample holds a few counts of this clone. The chain links TRBV7-9 to TRBJ2-5, with D maybe TRBD1 (6 bases). The DNA end is more similar to TRBJ2-7, so the J call may be wrong. The CDR3 runs to 16 residues. Looked up from germline, CDR1 is SEHNR and CDR2 is FQNEAQ (reference sequence). The CDR3 DNA follows: TGTGCCAGCAGCTCCCGCCGTGAGGGGGAAACCTACGAGCAGTACTTC. It yields the protein CASSSRREGETYEQYF.

The rearrangement joins TRBV27 to TRBJ1-5; D perhaps matches TRBD1 (5 bases). V was cut by 0 bases and J by 2 bases, with 8 bases left in between. The CDR3 length is 15 residues. CDR1 is MNHEY and CDR2 is SMNVEV in the germline V gene (reference sequence). The CDR3 DNA is TGTGCCAGCAGTTTATCGGACATTCGCAATCAGCCCCAGCATTTT. It encodes CASSLSDIRNQPQHF.

The rearrangement joins TRBV18 to TRBJ1-3; perhaps TRBD1 as D (5 bases). The CDR3 is made up of 15 amino acids. Germline CDR1 reads KGHSH; CDR2 reads LQKENI. Trimming stripped 6 bases from V and 1 base from J, with 13 bases between. The CDR3 reads CASSQNQGSGNTIYF. The CDR3 DNA is TGTGCCAGCTCTCAGAACCAGGGATCTGGAAACACCATATATTTT.

This clone was counted a single time. This specimen includes other DNA sequences encoding the same CDR3. CDR3: CASSDSNYGYTF. In DNA, the CDR3 is TGTGCCAGCAGTGACAGTAACTATGGCTACACCTTC. The V gene is TRBV6-1, the J gene TRBJ1-2; D is unresolved. The CDR3 is 12 residues long. The germline V and J ends were trimmed by 3 bases and 1 base, with 3 bases remaining between them. The germline gives CDR1 MNHNS, CDR2 SASEGT.

This rearrangement joins TRBV9 to TRBJ1-3; 8 nucleotides agree with TRBD1. The CDR3 sequence is 14 residues long. In germline, CDR1 is SGDLS, CDR2 YYNGEE. V lost 4 bases, J lost 4 bases, and 4 bases stayed unmatched. For the CDR3, the DNA is TGTGCCAGCAGCACCGACAGGGGAGGAAACACCATATATTTT. Translated: CASSTDRGGNTIYF.

V is TRBV5-1 and J is TRBJ2-3, with 8 bases lining up with TRBD2. The CDR3 is 16 amino acids. V lost 4 bases to trimming and J lost 1 base; unmatched junction nucleotides: 8. Per the germline V gene, CDR1 is SGHRS and CDR2 is YFSETQ. The CDR3 DNA reads as TGCGCCAGCAGCACCCCGGGGGGGCTGGGCACAGATACGCAGTATTTT. Translation: CASSTPGGLGTDTQYF.

The gene calls are TRBV11-1 and TRBJ2-5; 12 nucleotides align to TRBD2. The CDR3 runs 15 residues. Trimming at V came to 4 bases and at J to 2 bases, leaving 2 bases not matched to a gene. Germline CDR1 and CDR2: SGHAT and FQDESV (reference sequence). The CDR3 nucleotides are TGTGCCAGCAGCTACGGACTAGCGGGACAAGAGACCCAGTACTTC. This encodes CASSYGLAGQETQYF.

The rearrangement uses TRBV4-2 and TRBJ1-4; D call uncertain. The length of the CDR3 is 15 residues. V was trimmed by 1 base and J by 8 bases, leaving 14 bases between them. Germline CDR1 and CDR2: LGHNA and YNFKEQ. The CDR3 region is CASSQGPAPGEKLFF. CDR3 bases: TGTGCCAGCAGCCAAGGGCCCGCTCCCGGGGAAAAACTGTTTTTT.

The CDR3 loop reads CASSFYVAYGYTF. In DNA, the CDR3 is TGTGCCAGCAGCTTCTATGTAGCCTATGGCTACACCTTC. The V call is TRBV28, the J call TRBJ1-2, with D unclear. The CDR3 totals 13 residues. Trimming pared 6 bases from V and 4 bases from J, leaving 12 bases between. CDR1 and CDR2 from the germline V gene are MDHEN and SYDVKM.

The V gene is TRBV6-5, the J gene TRBJ2-5; 8 positions match TRBD1. Unmatched junction bases numbered 7, after V lost 2 bases and J lost 5 bases. The germline CDR1 and CDR2 sequences are MNHEY and SVGAGI. CDR3 length equals 15 residues. The CDR3 protein is CASSYLDRDTETQYF. In nucleotides, the CDR3 is TGTGCCAGCAGTTACCTGGACAGGGATACCGAGACCCAGTACTTC.

The V gene is TRBV4-1, the J gene TRBJ2-3, with D unclear. The CDR3 sequence is 13 residues long. The V gene lost 1 base and the J gene lost 6 bases, with 8 bases spanning the gap. The germline CDR1 and CDR2 sequences are MGHRA and YSYEKL. CDR3 region: CASSQGPGDTQYF. Here the CDR3 DNA reads TGCGCCAGCAGCCAAGGACCCGGGGATACGCAGTATTTT.

J is TRBJ1-1 and V is TRBV25-1, with no clear D. Germline V gene sequence: CDR1 MGHDK, CDR2 SYGVNS. V lost 3 bases, J lost 3 bases, and 8 bases lay in between. This CDR3 region has 13 residues. The CDR3 sequence: CASSENGDTEAFF. CDR3 nucleotide sequence: TGTGCCAGCAGTGAGAACGGAGACACTGAAGCTTTCTTT.

This chain connects TRBV2 to TRBJ2-3, with 9 positions matching TRBD2. Germline CDR1 reads SNHLY; CDR2 reads FYNNEI. This CDR3 comprises 17 residues. Trimming cost V 1 base and J 5 bases; bases outside gene matches: 10. The CDR3, as DNA: TGTGCCAGCAGTGAAGAGGGTAGCGGGGGAGCTCAAGATACGCAGTATTTT. Its translation is CASSEEGSGGAQDTQYF. The whole variable domain, filled in from reference TRBV2 and TRBJ2-3, reads EPEVTQTPSHQVTQMGQEVILRCVPISNHLYFYWYRQILGQKVEFLVSFYNNEISEKSEIFDDQFSVERPDGSNFTLKIRSTKLEDSAMYFCASSEEGSGGAQDTQYFGPGTRLTVL.